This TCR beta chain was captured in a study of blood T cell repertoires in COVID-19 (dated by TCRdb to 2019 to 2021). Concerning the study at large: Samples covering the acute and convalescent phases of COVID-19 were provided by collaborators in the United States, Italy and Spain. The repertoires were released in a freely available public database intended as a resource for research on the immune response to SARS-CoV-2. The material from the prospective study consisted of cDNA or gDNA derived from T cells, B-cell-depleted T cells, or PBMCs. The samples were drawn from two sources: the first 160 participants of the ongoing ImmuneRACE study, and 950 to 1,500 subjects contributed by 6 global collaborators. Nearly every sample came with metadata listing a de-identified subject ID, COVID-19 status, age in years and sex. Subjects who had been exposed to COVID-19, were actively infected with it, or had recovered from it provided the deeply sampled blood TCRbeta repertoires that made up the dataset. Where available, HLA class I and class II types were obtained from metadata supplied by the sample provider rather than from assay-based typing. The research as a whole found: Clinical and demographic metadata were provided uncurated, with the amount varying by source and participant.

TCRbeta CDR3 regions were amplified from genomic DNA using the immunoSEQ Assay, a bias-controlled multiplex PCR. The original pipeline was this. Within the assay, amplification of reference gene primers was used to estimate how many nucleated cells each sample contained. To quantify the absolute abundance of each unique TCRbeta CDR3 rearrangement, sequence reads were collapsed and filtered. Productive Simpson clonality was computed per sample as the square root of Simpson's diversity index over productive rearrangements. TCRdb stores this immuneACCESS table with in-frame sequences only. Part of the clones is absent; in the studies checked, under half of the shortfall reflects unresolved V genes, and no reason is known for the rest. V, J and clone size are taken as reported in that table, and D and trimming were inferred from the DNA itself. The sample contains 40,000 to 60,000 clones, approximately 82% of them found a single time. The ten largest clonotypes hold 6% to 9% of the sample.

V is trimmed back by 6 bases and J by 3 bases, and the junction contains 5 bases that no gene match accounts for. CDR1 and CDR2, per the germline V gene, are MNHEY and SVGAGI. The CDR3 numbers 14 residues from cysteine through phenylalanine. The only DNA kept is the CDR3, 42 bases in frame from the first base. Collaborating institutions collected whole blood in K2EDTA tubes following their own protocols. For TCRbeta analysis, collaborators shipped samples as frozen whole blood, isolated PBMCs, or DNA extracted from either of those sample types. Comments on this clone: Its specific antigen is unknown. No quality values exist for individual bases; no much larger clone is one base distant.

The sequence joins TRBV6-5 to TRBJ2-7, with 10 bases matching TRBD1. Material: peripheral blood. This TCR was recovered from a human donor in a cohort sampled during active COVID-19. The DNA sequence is TGTGCCAGCAGCCGGGGGACAGGGGACTACGAGCAGTACTTC. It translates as CASSRGTGDYEQYF.